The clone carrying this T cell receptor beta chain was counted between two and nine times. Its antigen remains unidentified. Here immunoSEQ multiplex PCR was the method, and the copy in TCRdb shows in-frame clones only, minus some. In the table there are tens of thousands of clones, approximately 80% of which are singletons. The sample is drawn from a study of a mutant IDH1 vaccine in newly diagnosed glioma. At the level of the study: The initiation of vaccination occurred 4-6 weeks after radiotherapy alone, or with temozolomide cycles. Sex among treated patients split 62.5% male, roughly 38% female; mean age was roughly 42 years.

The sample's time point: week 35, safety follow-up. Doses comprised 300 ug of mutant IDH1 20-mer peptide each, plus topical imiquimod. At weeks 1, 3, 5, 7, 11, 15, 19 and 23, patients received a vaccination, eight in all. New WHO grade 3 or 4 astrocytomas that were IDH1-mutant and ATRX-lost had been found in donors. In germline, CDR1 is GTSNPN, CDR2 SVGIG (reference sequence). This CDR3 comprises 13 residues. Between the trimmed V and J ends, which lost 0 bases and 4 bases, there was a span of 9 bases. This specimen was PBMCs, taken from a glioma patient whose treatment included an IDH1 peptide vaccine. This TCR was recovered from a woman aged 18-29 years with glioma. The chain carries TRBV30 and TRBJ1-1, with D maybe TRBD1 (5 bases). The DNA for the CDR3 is TGTGCCTGGAGTGTAGGGGCGCGCACTGAAGCTTTCTTT. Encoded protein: CAWSVGARTEAFF. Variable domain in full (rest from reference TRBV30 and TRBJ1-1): SQTIHQWPATLVQPVGSPLSLECTVEGTSNPNLYWYRQAAGRGLQLLFYSVGIGQISSEVPQNLSASRPQDRQFILSSKKLLLSDSGFYLCAWSVGARTEAFFGQGTRLTVV.